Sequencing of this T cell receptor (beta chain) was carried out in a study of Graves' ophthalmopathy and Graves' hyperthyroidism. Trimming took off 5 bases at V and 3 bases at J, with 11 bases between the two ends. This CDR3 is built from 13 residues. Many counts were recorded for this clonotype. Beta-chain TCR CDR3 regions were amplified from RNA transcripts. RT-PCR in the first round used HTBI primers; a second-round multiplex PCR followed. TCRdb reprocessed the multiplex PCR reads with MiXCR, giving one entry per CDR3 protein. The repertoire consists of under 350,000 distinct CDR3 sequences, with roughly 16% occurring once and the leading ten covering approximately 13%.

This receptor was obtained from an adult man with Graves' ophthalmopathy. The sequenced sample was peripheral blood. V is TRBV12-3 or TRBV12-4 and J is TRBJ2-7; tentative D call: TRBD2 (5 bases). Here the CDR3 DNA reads TGTGCCAGCAGTATGACTACGATCTACGAGCAGTACTTC. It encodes CASSMTTIYEQYF.